This TCR beta chain stems from a study of shared clonotypes between healthy human individuals. Trimming removed 3 bases at V and 3 bases at J, with 0 bases between. The CDR3 has 10 residues. Germline loops: CDR1 MNHNS, CDR2 SASEGT. The method was immunoSEQ multiplex PCR; TCRdb's version includes in-frame clones alone and lacks a portion of them. The table includes some 680,000 clones, around four fifths detected once. As regards this clone: The antigen remains undetermined.

General observations from the study: Estimated richness values were generally larger in naive subsets than in memory subsets. Four donors held around 5% of naive CD4 clonotypes in common.

The TCR originated in a woman in her twenties or thirties in good health. What was sequenced was memory CD4+ T cells sorted from blood. The subset was: CD45RA-negative fraction. V gene TRBV6-1 combines with J gene TRBJ2-7, with D uncertain. Here the CDR3 reads CASSDYEQYF. For the CDR3, the DNA is TGTGCCAGCAGTGACTACGAGCAGTACTTC.